This TCR beta chain was retrieved from a study of identifying expanded T cells in peripheral blood. TCRdb keeps only in-frame clones here, not all; method: immunoSEQ multiplex PCR. The table lists about 89,000 clones, roughly 86% of them singletons. This CDR3 region has 16 residues. Germline CDR1 SGHAT, CDR2 FQNNGV. V shed 5 bases, J shed 4 bases, and the junction held 13 bases outside the gene matches. Details on this clone: Its antigen remains unidentified.

Study findings and constraints: Technical replicates showed about 1.2 changed clones; two weeks 15 to 20; four weeks 19. Variance in clone template counts between approximately two-week samples significantly increased with total template count across all healthy donors.

During the collection period, no donor immune events like infections were recorded. Sequenced input: blood. The chain is built from TRBV11-2 and TRBJ1-1; 7 nucleotides match TRBD1. This receptor was identified in a person aged 18 to 75 in good health. As DNA, the CDR3 is TGTGCCAGCAGCACCCGGGACAGTTTTCGCCCCACTGAAGCTTTCTTT. Translation gives CASSTRDSFRPTEAFF. The full variable domain, its missing parts supplied by reference TRBV11-2 and TRBJ1-1, is EAGVAQSPRYKIIEKRQSVAFWCNPISGHATLYWYQQILGQGPKLLIQFQNNGVVDDSQLPKDRFSAERLKGVDSTLKIQPAKLEDSAVYLCASSTRDSFRPTEAFFGQGTRLTVV.